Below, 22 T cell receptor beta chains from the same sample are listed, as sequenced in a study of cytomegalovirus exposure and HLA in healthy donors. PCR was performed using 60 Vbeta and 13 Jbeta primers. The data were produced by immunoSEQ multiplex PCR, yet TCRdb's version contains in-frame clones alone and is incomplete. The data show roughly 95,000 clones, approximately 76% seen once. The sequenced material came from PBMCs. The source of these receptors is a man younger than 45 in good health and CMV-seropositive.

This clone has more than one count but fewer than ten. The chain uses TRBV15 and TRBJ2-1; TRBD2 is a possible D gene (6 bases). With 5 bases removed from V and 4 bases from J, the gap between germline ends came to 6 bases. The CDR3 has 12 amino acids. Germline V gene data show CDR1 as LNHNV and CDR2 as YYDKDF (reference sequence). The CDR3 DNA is TGTGCCACCAGCGCGGGGTACAATGAGCAGTTCTTC. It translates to CATSAGYNEQFF.

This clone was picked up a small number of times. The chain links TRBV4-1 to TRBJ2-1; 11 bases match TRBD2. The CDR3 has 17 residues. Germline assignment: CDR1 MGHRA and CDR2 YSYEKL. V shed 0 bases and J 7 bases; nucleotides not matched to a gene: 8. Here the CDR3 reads CASSQEEGLAGGNEQFF. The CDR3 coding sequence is TGCGCCAGCAGCCAAGAAGAAGGACTAGCGGGCGGGAATGAGCAGTTCTTC.

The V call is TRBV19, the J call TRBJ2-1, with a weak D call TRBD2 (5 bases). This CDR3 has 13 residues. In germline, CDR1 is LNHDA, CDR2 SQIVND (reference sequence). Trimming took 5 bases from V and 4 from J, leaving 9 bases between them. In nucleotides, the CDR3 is TGTGCCAGTAGTGCTCCGGGGTACAATGAGCAGTTCTTC. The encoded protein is CASSAPGYNEQFF.

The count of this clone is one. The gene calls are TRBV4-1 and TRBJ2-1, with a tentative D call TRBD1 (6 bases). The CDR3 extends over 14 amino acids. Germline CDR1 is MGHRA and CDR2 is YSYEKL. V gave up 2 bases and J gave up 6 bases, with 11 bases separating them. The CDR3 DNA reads TGCGCCAGCAGCCAACAACAGGGTGTCAATGAGCAGTTCTTC. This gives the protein CASSQQQGVNEQFF.

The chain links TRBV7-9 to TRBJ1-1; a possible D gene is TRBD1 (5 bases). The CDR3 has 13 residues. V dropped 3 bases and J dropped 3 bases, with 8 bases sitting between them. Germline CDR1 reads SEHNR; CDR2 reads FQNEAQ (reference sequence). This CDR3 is CASSFWGDTEAFF. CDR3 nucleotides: TGTGCCAGCAGCTTCTGGGGCGACACTGAAGCTTTCTTT.

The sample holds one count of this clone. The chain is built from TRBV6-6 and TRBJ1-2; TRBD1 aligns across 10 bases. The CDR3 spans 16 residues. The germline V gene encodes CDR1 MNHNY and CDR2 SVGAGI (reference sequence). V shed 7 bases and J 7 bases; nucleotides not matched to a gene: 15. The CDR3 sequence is CASTVRGDRGVTGYTF. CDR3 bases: TGTGCCAGCACCGTCCGAGGGGACAGGGGAGTAACTGGCTACACCTTC.

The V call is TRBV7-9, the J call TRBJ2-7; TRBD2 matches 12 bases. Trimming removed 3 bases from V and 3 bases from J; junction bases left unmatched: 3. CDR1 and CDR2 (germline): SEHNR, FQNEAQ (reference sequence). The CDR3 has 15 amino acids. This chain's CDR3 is CASSFLAGGNYEQYF. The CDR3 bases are TGTGCCAGCAGCTTCCTAGCGGGAGGGAACTACGAGCAGTACTTC.

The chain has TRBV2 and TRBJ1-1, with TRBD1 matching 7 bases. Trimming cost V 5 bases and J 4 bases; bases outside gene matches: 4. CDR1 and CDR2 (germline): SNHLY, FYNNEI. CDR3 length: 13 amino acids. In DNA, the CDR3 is TGTGCCAGCAGTCAGGGGGTAGGCACTGAAGCTTTCTTT. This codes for CASSQGVGTEAFF.

CDR3 sequence (DNA): TGTGCCAGCCAGGGCATCCACTCTGGAAACACCATATATTTT. As protein: CASQGIHSGNTIYF. The chain is built from TRBV6-1 and TRBJ1-3, with TRBD1 as a possible D gene (5 bases). Germline CDR1 is MNHNS and CDR2 is SASEGT. This CDR3 has 14 amino acids. V shed 8 bases and J shed 0 bases, with 11 bases lying between them.

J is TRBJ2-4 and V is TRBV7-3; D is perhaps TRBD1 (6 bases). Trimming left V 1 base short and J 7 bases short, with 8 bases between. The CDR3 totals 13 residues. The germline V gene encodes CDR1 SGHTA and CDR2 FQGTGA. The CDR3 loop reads CASSLRQGNIQYF. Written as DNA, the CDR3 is TGTGCCAGCAGCTTAAGGCAGGGGAACATTCAGTACTTC.

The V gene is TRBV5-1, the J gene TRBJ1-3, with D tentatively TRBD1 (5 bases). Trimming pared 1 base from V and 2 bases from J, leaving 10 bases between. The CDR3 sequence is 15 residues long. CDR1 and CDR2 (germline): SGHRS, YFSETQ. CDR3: CASSLSQGTGNTIYF. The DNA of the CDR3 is TGCGCCAGCAGCTTGTCGCAGGGAACTGGAAACACCATATATTTT.

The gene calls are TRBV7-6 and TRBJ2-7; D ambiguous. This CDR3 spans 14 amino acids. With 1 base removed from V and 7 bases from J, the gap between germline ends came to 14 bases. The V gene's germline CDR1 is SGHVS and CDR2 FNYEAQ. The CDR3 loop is CASSLELPLSEQYF. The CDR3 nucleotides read TGTGCCAGCAGCTTAGAACTCCCTCTAAGTGAGCAGTACTTC.

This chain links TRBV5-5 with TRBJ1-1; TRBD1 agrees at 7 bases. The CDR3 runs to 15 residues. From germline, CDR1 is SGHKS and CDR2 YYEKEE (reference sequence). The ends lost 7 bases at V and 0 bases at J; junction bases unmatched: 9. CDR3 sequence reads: CASRPLQGMNTEAFF. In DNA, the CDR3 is TGTGCCAGCCGCCCCCTACAGGGGATGAACACTGAAGCTTTCTTT.

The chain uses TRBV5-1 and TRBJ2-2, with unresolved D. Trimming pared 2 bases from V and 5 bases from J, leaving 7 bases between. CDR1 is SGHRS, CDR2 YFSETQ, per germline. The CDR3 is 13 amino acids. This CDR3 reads CASSFPPTGELFF. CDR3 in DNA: TGCGCCAGCAGCTTTCCTCCGACCGGGGAGCTGTTTTTT.

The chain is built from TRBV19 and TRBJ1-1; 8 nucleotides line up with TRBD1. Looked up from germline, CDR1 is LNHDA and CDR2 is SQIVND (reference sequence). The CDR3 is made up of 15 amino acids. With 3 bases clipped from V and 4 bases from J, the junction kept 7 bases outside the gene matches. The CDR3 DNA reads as TGTGCCAGTAGTATCCAGACAGGGGTGAGCACTGAAGCTTTCTTT. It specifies CASSIQTGVSTEAFF.

In DNA form, the CDR3 reads TGTGCCAGCAGCTTTTCGGCGGGAGGCTCGAAGACCCAGTACTTC. The encoded protein is CASSFSAGGSKTQYF. The rearrangement uses TRBV7-9 and TRBJ2-5; 8 positions match TRBD2. Germline trimming cut 3 bases from V and 6 bases from J; bases unmatched to any gene: 9. The V gene's germline CDR1 is SEHNR and CDR2 FQNEAQ (reference sequence). This CDR3 comprises 15 residues. Full variable domain (rest looked up from reference TRBV7-9 and TRBJ2-5): DTGVSQNPRHKITKRGQNVTFRCDPISEHNRLYWYRQTLGQGPEFLTYFQNEAQLEKSRLLSDRFSAERPKGSFSTLEIQRTEQGDSAMYLCASSFSAGGSKTQYFGPGTRLLVL.

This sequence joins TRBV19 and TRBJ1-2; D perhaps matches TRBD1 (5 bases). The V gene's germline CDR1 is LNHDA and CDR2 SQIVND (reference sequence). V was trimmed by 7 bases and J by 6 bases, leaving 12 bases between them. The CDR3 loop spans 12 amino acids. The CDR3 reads CASTQGGHGYTF. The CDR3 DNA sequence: TGTGCCAGTACTCAGGGAGGCCATGGCTACACCTTC.

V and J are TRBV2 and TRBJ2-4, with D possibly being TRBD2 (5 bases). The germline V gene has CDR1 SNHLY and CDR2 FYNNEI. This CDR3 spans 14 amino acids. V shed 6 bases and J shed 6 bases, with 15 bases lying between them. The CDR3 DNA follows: TGTGCCAGCAGGGCAGGTCTGAGGGCAAACATTCAGTACTTC. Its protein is CASRAGLRANIQYF.

This CDR3 is CASSPGTSGYNEQFF. The CDR3, as DNA: TGCGCCAGCAGCCCCGGGACTAGCGGATACAATGAGCAGTTCTTC. The chain employs TRBV5-1 and TRBJ2-1; 11 bases match TRBD2. V lost 4 bases, J lost 4 bases, and 4 bases stayed unmatched. The CDR3 totals 15 residues. CDR1 and CDR2 (germline): SGHRS, YFSETQ.

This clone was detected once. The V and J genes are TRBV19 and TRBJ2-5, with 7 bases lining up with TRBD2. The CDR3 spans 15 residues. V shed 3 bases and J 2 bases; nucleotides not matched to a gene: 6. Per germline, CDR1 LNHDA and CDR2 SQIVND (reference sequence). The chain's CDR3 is CASSIGLVGQETQYF. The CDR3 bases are TGTGCCAGTAGTATCGGACTAGTAGGGCAAGAGACCCAGTACTTC.

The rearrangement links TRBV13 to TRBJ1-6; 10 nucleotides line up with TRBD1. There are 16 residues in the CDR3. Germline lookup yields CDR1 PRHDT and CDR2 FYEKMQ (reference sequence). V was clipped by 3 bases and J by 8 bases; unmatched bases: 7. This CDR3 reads CASSFRDRGPHSPLHF. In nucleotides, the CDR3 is TGTGCCAGCAGCTTCCGGGACAGGGGTCCTCATTCACCCCTCCACTTT.

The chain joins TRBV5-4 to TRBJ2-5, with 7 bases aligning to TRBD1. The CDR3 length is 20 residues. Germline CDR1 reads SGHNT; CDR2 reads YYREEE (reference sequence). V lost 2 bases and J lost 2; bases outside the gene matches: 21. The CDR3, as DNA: TGTGCCAGCAGCTTCAGCCGGAGACAGGGTAGCCCTCCGTTACAAGAGACCCAGTACTTC. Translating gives CASSFSRRQGSPPLQETQYF.